This TCR beta chain was obtained from a study of cytomegalovirus exposure and HLA in healthy donors. Primers included in the PCR were 60 Vbeta and 13 Jbeta primers. Sequenced by immunoSEQ multiplex PCR; TCRdb stores in-frame clones only, minus some. The table records around 130,000 clones, roughly 82% of them present only once. Worth noting for this clone: What it binds is not known.

Whole-study findings and limits: Roughly uniform sequencing depth across donors was assumed, possibly incorrectly. One cluster of highly shared sequence variants probably arose as a sequencing artifact. Specific recognition of CMV antigens was confirmed in vitro for a few chains (all CMV-associated).

The CDR3 runs to 15 residues. With 4 bases clipped from V and 4 bases from J, the junction kept 9 bases outside the gene matches. Germline V gives CDR1 GTSNPN, CDR2 SVGIG (reference sequence). The chain joins TRBV30 to TRBJ2-3; 9 bases are shared with TRBD2. The sample comprised PBMCs. The sequence was obtained from a male donor in good health and CMV-seropositive. The CDR3 spells CAWTIGSGSPDTQYF. CDR3 sequence (DNA): TGTGCCTGGACTATAGGTAGCGGGAGTCCAGATACGCAGTATTTT.